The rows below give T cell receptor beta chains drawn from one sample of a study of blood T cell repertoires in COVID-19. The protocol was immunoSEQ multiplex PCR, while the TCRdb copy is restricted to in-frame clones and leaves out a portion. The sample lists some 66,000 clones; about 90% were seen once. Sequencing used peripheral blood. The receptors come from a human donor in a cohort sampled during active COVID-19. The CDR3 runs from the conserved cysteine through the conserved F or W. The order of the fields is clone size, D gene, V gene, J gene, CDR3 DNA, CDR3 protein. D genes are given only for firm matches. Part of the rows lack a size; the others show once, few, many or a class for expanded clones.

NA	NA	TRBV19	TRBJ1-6	TGTGCCACCCGGGAGGTGGCCAATTCACCCCTCCACTTT	CATREVANSPLHF
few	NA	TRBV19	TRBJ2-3	TGTGCCAGTAAACAGGAACCTAGCACAGATACGCAGTATTTT	CASKQEPSTDTQYF
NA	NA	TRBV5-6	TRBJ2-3	TGTGCCAGCAGCTCGCCGGAGGGATCCACAGATACGCAGTATTTT	CASSSPEGSTDTQYF
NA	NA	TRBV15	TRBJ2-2	TGTGCCACCAGATTGGGGGTAGCGGAAAACACCGGGGAGCTGTTTTTT	CATRLGVAENTGELFF
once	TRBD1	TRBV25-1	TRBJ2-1	TGTGCCAGCACTAAAGGACAGGGAAGTAGCAATGAGCAGTTCTTC	CASTKGQGSSNEQFF
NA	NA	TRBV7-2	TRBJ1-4	TGTGCCAGCAGCTTAGTCTGGCAGGCGCCTAATGAAAAACTGTTTTTT	CASSLVWQAPNEKLFF
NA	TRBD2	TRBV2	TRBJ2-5	TGTGCCAGCATAGCTAGCGGGAAGCAAGAGACCCAGTACTTC	CASIASGKQETQYF
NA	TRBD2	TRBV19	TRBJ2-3	TGTGCCAGTAGTCTCGGGACTAGCGGGGGGGAGTCTGAAGGAGGCACGCAGTATTTT	CASSLGTSGGESEGGTQYF
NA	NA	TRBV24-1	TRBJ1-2	TGTGCCACCAGTGCCGACACGGGGAGGTCGAGGTATGGCTACACCTTC	CATSADTGRSRYGYTF
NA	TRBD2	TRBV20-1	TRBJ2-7	TGCAGTGCTAGTTACCTAGCGGGCGAGCAGTACTTC	CSASYLAGEQYF
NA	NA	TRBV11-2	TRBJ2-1	TGTGCCAGCGGACGCGGAGGGGGGCTAGCGGAAAACAATGAGCAGTTCTTC	CASGRGGGLAENNEQFF
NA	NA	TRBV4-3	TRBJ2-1	TGCGCCAGCAGCCAAGGGGACTCCGACTCCTACAATGAGCAGTTCTTC	CASSQGDSDSYNEQFF
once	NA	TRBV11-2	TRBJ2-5	TGTGCCAGCAGCTTAGACCAGGCGCTACAAGAGACCCAGTACTTC	CASSLDQALQETQYF
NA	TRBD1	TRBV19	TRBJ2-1	TGTGCCAGTAGTAGAGACGGACAGGGATTGAATGAGCAGTTCTTC	CASSRDGQGLNEQFF
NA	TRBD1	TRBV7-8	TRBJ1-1	TGTGCCAGCAGCTTAGCGCGACAGGGGGAAGCTTTCTTT	CASSLARQGEAFF
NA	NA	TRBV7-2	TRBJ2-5	TGTGCCAGCAGCTTTCAGGCTCGGGAGACCCAGTACTTC	CASSFQARETQYF
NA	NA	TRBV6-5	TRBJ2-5	TGTGCCAGCAGTTACGGTCTAGTGGGAGAGACCCAGTACTTC	CASSYGLVGETQYF
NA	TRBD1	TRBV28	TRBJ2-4	TGTGCCAGCAGCCCCGACAGGGTCAACATTCAGTACTTC	CASSPDRVNIQYF
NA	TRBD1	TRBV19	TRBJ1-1	TGTGCCAGTAGTATAGATCGGACAGGGGACACTGAAGCTTTCTTT	CASSIDRTGDTEAFF
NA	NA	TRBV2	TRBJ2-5	TGTGCCAGCAGTGAGTTTTCTGGGAGCCAAGAGACCCAGTACTTC	CASSEFSGSQETQYF
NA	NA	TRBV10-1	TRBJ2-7	TGCGCCAGCAGTGCGGCCCCTAGGCCCGTTCAGGGCCTTTCCTACGAGCAGTACTTC	CASSAAPRPVQGLSYEQYF
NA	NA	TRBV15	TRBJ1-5	TGTGCCACCAGCAGCTGGGGCCCACGGGAGCAGCCCCAGCATTTT	CATSSWGPREQPQHF
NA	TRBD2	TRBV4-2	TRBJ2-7	TGTGCCAGCAGCCAAGATGTCGGAACGACTAGCGAGTACGAGCAGTACTTC	CASSQDVGTTSEYEQYF
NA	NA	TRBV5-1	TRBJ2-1	TGCGCCAGCAGCTCGACAACAGGAGACAATGAGCAGTTCTTC	CASSSTTGDNEQFF
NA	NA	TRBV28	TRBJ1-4	TGTGCCAGCAGTAGAGACCAGGGGACCGGTAATGAAAAACTGTTTTTT	CASSRDQGTGNEKLFF
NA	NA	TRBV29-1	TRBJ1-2	TGCAGCGTTGAAAGGGGTAACTATGGCTACACCTTC	CSVERGNYGYTF
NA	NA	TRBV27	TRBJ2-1	TGTGCCAGCAGTTTACGGCAGGGATCCTACAATGAGCAGTTCTTC	CASSLRQGSYNEQFF
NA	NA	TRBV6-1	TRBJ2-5	TGTGCCAGCAGTGAAGAGGTGGGAGCGGGCCAAGAGACCCAGTACTTC	CASSEEVGAGQETQYF
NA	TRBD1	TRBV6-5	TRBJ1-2	TGTGCCAGCAGTTACTCTGCCAGGGGGGACTATGGCTACACCTTC	CASSYSARGDYGYTF
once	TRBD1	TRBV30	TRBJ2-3	TGTGCCTCTGGACAGGGACAATCAGATACGCAGTATTTT	CASGQGQSDTQYF
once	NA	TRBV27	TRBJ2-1	TGTGCCAGCAGTTTTTTGGGGGGAAGCTCCTACAATGAGCAGTTCTTC	CASSFLGGSSYNEQFF
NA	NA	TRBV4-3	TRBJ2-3	TGCGCCAGCAGCCAAGGTTCGGTGCGGGATACGCAGTATTTT	CASSQGSVRDTQYF
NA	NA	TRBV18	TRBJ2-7	TGTGCCAGCTCACCGAGCTCCTACGAGCAGTACTTC	CASSPSSYEQYF
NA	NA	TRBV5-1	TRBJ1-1	TGCGCCAGCAGCCGCGGAGGGGACACTGAAGCTTTCTTT	CASSRGGDTEAFF
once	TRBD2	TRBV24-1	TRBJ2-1	TGTGCCACCAGTGATCCTAGCGGGAGGGCCTACAATGAGCAGTTCTTC	CATSDPSGRAYNEQFF
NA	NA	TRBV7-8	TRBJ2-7	TGTGCCAGCAGCTCCAGACAGGCTTTTTACTCCGAGCAGTACTTC	CASSSRQAFYSEQYF